This T cell receptor beta chain was retrieved from a study of beta chain features in type 1 diabetes. This CDR3 comprises 13 residues. V lost 1 base and J 3 bases, leaving 4 bases between the germline ends. Germline V gene data show CDR1 as SGHDN and CDR2 as FVKESK. Comments on this clone: What it recognizes is unknown.

Study-wide points: Patients with Type 1 diabetes showed moderately but significantly shorter TCRB CDR3s in all four CD4+ subsets.

Sequenced material consisted of expressed TCRB transcripts (all of the isolated RNA was reverse transcribed). The method was immunoSEQ multiplex PCR; TCRdb's version includes in-frame clones alone and lacks a portion of them. The data show more than 120,000 clones, with about an eighth seen just once and roughly 1.4% held by the top ten. This chain joins TRBV14 and TRBJ2-1; the D is unclear. The source material was central memory CD4+ T cells from blood. The TCR comes from a man in his late teens or twenties with type 1 diabetes. DNA for the CDR3: TGTGCCAGCAGCCAAGTTATCTACAATGAGCAGTTCTTC. Translating gives CASSQVIYNEQFF.